The 3 T cell receptor beta chains below were found in one sample sequenced in a study of T cells in Graves' hyperthyroidism and ophthalmopathy (dated by TCRdb to between 2017 and 2020). The library was produced with multiplex PCR. TCRdb names Illumina HiSeq 2000 as the instrument used. Amplification of TCR beta CDR3 regions was carried out from RNA transcripts. For the first round of RT-PCR on the TCR CDR3, the HTBI primer set was used together with the Qiagen OneStep RT-PCR kit. Using fastp trimming at Q25 and MiXCR clonotype assembly, TCRdb reanalyzed the public sequencing data and kept in-frame beta chains. Each entry is one CDR3 protein sequence, shown with its most common DNA and genes. This sample gives around 600,000 distinct CDR3 sequences in total; 14% of them show up just once. 7.1% of the sample is taken by the ten largest. The sequencing input was blood. These receptors came from a woman aged 18-29 years with Graves' ophthalmopathy.

This clonotype was detected ten times or more. This rearrangement joins TRBV6-1 to TRBJ1-1; TRBD1 agrees at 7 bases. CDR3 size: 15 residues. Germline-derived CDR1 and CDR2 are MNHNS and SASEGT. V lost 7 bases and J lost 0; bases outside the gene matches: 8. As DNA, the CDR3 is TGTGCCAGCACCCTAGGGACAGCTATGAACACTGAAGCTTTCTTT. Translation: CASTLGTAMNTEAFF.

V is TRBV7-6 and J is TRBJ2-2, with TRBD1 matching 9 bases. Per the germline V gene, CDR1 is SGHVS and CDR2 is FNYEAQ. The CDR3 covers 16 residues. Trimming at V came to 5 bases and at J to 4 bases, leaving 8 bases not matched to a gene. For the CDR3, the DNA is TGTGCCAGCAGCAGAACCGGGACAGGGAGCACCGGGGAGCTGTTTTTT. Residues: CASSRTGTGSTGELFF.

This clonotype was found many times. The V and J genes are TRBV7-2 and TRBJ2-3; 10 nucleotides line up with TRBD2. The J segment lost 4 bases and the V segment lost 5 bases, leaving 12 bases of the junction unmatched. The CDR3 runs to 17 residues. Germline-derived CDR1 and CDR2 are SGHTA and FQGNSA. CDR3 sequence: CASSPKPSGRDSDTQYF. The CDR3 DNA follows: TGTGCCAGCAGCCCTAAGCCCAGCGGGAGGGACTCAGATACGCAGTATTTT.